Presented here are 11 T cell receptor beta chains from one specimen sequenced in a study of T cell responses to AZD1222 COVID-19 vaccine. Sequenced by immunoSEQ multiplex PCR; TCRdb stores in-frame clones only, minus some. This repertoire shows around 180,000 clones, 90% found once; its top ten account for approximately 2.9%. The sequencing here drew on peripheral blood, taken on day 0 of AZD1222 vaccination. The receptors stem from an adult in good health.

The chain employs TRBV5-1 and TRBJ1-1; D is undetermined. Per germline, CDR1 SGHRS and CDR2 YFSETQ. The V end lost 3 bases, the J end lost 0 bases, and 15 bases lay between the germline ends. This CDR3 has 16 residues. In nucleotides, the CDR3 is TGCGCCAGCAGCTCCTCGTCCGGGCAGATGAACACTGAAGCTTTCTTT. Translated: CASSSSSGQMNTEAFF.

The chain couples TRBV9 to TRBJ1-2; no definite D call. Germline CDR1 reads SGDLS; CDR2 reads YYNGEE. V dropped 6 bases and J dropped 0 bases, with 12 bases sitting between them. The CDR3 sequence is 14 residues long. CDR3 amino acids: CASKPGHSNYGYTF. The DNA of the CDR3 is TGTGCCAGCAAACCCGGCCATTCTAACTATGGCTACACCTTC.

CDR3: CASSLSDSSGNTIYF. In nucleotides, the CDR3 is TGCGCCAGCAGCCTATCGGACAGCTCTGGAAACACCATATATTTT. The V gene is TRBV5-1, the J gene TRBJ1-3; perhaps TRBD1 as D (6 bases). The CDR3 is made up of 15 amino acids. The V end lost 4 bases, the J end lost 0 bases, and 11 bases lay between the germline ends. Per the germline V gene, CDR1 is SGHRS and CDR2 is YFSETQ.

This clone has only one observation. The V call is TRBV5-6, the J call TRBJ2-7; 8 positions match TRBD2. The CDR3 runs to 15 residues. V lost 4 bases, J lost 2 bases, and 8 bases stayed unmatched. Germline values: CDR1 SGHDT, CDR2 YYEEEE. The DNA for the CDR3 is TGTGCCAGCAGCCCAGGGACTAGGTCGGCCTACGAGCAGTACTTC. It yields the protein CASSPGTRSAYEQYF.

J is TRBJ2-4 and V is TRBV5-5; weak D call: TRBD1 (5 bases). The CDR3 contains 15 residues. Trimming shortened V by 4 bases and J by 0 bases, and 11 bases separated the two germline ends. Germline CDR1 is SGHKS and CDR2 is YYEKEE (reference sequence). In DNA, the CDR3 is TGTGCCAGCAGCCAGACAGTTTTAGCCAAAAACATTCAGTACTTC. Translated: CASSQTVLAKNIQYF.

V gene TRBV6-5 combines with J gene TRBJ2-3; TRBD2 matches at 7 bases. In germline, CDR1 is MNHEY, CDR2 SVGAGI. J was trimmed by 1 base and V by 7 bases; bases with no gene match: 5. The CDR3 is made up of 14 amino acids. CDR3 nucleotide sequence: TGTGCCAGCAAGTATCTAGCGGGCACAGATACGCAGTATTTT. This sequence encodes CASKYLAGTDTQYF.

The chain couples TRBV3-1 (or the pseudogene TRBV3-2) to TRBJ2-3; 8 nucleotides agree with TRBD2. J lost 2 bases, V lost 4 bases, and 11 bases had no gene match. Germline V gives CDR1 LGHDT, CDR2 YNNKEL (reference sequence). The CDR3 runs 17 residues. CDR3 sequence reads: CASSPRLTSDPTDTQYF. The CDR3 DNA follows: TGTGCCAGCAGCCCCCGCCTGACTAGCGACCCCACAGATACGCAGTATTTT.

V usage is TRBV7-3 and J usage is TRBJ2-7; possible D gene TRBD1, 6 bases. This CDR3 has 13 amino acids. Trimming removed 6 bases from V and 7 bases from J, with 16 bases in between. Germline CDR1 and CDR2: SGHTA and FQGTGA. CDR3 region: CASSRTGSGEQYF. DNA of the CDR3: TGTGCCAGCAGTCGAACAGGGTCAGGGGAGCAGTACTTC.

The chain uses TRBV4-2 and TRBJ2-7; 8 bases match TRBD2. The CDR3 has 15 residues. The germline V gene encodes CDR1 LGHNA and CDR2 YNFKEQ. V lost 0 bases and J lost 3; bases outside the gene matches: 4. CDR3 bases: TGTGCCAGCAGCCAAGAAGGCGGGGGGATCTACGAGCAGTACTTC. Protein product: CASSQEGGGIYEQYF.

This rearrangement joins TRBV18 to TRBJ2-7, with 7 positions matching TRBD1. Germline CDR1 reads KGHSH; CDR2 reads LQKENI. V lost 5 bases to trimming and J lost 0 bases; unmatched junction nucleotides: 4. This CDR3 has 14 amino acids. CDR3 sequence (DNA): TGTGCCAGCTCAAGACAGGGAAACTCCTACGAGCAGTACTTC. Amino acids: CASSRQGNSYEQYF.

CDR3: CASSQDNTGNIQYF. The CDR3 bases are TGTGCCAGCAGCCAAGATAACACGGGGAACATTCAGTACTTC. V and J are TRBV14 and TRBJ2-4; a weak D match, TRBD2 (5 bases). Trimming pared 0 bases from V and 7 bases from J, leaving 10 bases between. There are 14 residues in the CDR3. Germline V gene lookup returns CDR1 SGHDN and CDR2 FVKESK.